Many counts were recorded for the clone carrying this TCR beta chain. This sample was taken from a study of neurological immune-mediated disorders. TCRdb re-analysed the 5' RACE reads in MiXCR, keeping a single row per CDR3 protein. The sample gives over 60,000 distinct CDR3 sequences, around 5.5% of which show up once; roughly 2.8% is in the top ten. This CDR3 region has 13 residues. Trimming removed 2 bases from V and 9 bases from J, with 13 bases in between. CDR1 and CDR2 from the germline V gene are SGHDT and YYEEEE. Sequenced sample: PBMCs. This receptor was obtained from a woman under 40 with multiple sclerosis. The chain combines TRBV5-6 with TRBJ2-3; D gene uncertain. The CDR3 here is CASSLGWVGTQYF. CDR3 bases: TGTGCCAGCAGCTTAGGGTGGGTTGGAACGCAGTATTTT.